This entry lists 17 T cell receptor beta chains sequenced from one sample in a study of blood T cell repertoires in COVID-19. Only in-frame clones appear in the TCRdb table, and some are missing; sequencing was by immunoSEQ multiplex PCR. The table lists 250,000 to 300,000 clones, around 86% of them singletons, with approximately 1.6% in the top ten. Material for sequencing was peripheral blood. The receptors derive from a woman aged 40 to 55 who had recovered from COVID-19.

The chain employs TRBV13 and TRBJ2-2, with 9 positions matching TRBD1. This CDR3 contains 17 residues. Germline V gene sequence: CDR1 PRHDT, CDR2 FYEKMQ (reference sequence). With V trimmed by 4 bases and J by 1 base, 7 bases remained unmatched. CDR3 sequence: CASSSYKGQGNTGELFF. CDR3 nucleotides: TGTGCCAGCAGCTCCTATAAGGGACAGGGGAACACCGGGGAGCTGTTTTTT.

This rearrangement joins TRBV27 to TRBJ2-7; 8 bases agree with TRBD1. The CDR3 extends over 14 amino acids. V lost 5 bases, J lost 5 bases, and 8 bases stayed unmatched. In germline, CDR1 is MNHEY, CDR2 SMNVEV (reference sequence). DNA of the CDR3: TGTGCCAGCAGTCGGGGACAGGTCCCGGACGAGCAGTACTTC. The encoded protein is CASSRGQVPDEQYF.

The chain has TRBV19 and TRBJ1-5, with D perhaps matching TRBD1 (5 bases). The CDR3 runs to 16 residues. Trimming removed 2 bases at V and 5 bases at J, with 16 bases between. CDR1 LNHDA and CDR2 SQIVND come from the germline V gene (reference sequence). CDR3 sequence reads: CASSIWEGPPHQPQHF. In nucleotides, the CDR3 is TGTGCCAGTAGTATATGGGAGGGACCCCCCCATCAGCCCCAGCATTTT.

This clone showed up just once. The rearrangement links TRBV7-2 to TRBJ1-2; D ambiguous. This CDR3 region has 13 residues. Looked up from germline, CDR1 is SGHTA and CDR2 is FQGNSA. Trimming shortened V by 4 bases and J by 1 base, and 7 bases separated the two germline ends. The CDR3 coding sequence is TGTGCCAGCAGCTCGGGGATTAACTATGGCTACACCTTC. Translating it yields CASSSGINYGYTF.

The V call is TRBV4-3, the J call TRBJ1-4; no clear D. V was clipped by 0 bases and J by 4 bases, with 9 bases between them. This CDR3 has 15 amino acids. CDR1 is LGHNA and CDR2 is YSLEER in the germline V gene. CDR3 residues: CASSQDRAFNEKLFF. CDR3 in DNA: TGCGCCAGCAGCCAAGATCGCGCGTTTAATGAAAAACTGTTTTTT.

The V call is TRBV3-1 (or the pseudogene TRBV3-2), the J call TRBJ1-6, with 7 nucleotides matching TRBD1. Per the germline V gene, CDR1 is LGHDT and CDR2 is YNNKEL (reference sequence). After removal of 0 bases from V and 6 bases from J, the junction contained 2 bases not matched to a gene. This CDR3 is 15 amino acids long. CDR3 sequence: CASSQEQGFNSPLHF. The CDR3 nucleotides are TGTGCCAGCAGCCAAGAACAGGGGTTTAATTCACCCCTCCACTTT.

This chain joins TRBV6-5 and TRBJ1-2, with D hard to call. This CDR3 has 14 residues. Trimming cost V 2 bases and J 6 bases, with 13 bases left between them. From germline, CDR1 is MNHEY and CDR2 SVGAGI. The CDR3 DNA is TGTGCCAGCAGTTACAACCCGGGGTTGGATGGCTACACCTTC. Its translation is CASSYNPGLDGYTF.

This chain links TRBV12-5 with TRBJ1-3; D remains unclear. V lost 3 bases to trimming and J lost 0 bases, with 6 bases between them. The CDR3 runs 14 residues. Germline-derived CDR1 and CDR2 are LGHNT and FRNRAP. The CDR3 region is CASGLDTSGNTIYF. The CDR3 DNA reads as TGTGCTAGTGGTTTAGACACCTCTGGAAACACCATATATTTT.

In the case of this clone: The same CDR3 is also encoded by other DNA sequences in this sample. This chain uses TRBV5-6 with TRBJ2-3, with a tentative D call TRBD2 (6 bases). The CDR3 totals 13 residues. Germline V gene data show CDR1 as SGHDT and CDR2 as YYEEEE. V was clipped by 2 bases and J by 4 bases, with 8 bases between them. CDR3 nucleotide sequence: TGTGCCAGCAGCTTAGGCGGGGCAGATACGCAGTATTTT. Protein sequence: CASSLGGADTQYF.

V usage is TRBV10-3 and J usage is TRBJ1-2; 7 nucleotides align to TRBD1. Looked up from germline, CDR1 is ENHRY and CDR2 is SYGVKD. V was clipped by 2 bases and J by 8 bases; unmatched bases: 5. The CDR3 runs to 13 residues. This chain's CDR3 is CAISEGLGGGYTF. CDR3 nucleotide sequence: TGTGCCATCAGTGAGGGGCTAGGGGGCGGCTACACCTTC.

The chain uses TRBV7-3 and TRBJ2-1; 10 bases are a match to TRBD2. V gave up 5 bases and J gave up 4 bases; unmatched junction bases: 5. The CDR3 is 15 amino acids. CDR1 and CDR2 (germline): SGHTA, FQGTGA. The CDR3 DNA follows: TGTGCCAGCAGCCCAAGGACTAGCGGATACAATGAGCAGTTCTTC. This translates into CASSPRTSGYNEQFF.

The genes are TRBV2 and TRBJ1-2; no definite D call. The CDR3 has 13 residues. Germline CDR1 and CDR2: SNHLY and FYNNEI. V gave up 7 bases and J gave up 4 bases, with 13 bases separating them. This CDR3 reads CASNLGGLYGYTF. CDR3 in DNA: TGTGCCAGCAATCTCGGCGGCCTCTATGGCTACACCTTC.

The chain combines TRBV3-1 (or the pseudogene TRBV3-2) with TRBJ1-4; D is unresolved. The V gene lost 0 bases and the J gene lost 8 bases, with 4 bases spanning the gap. Looked up from germline, CDR1 is LGHDT and CDR2 is YNNKEL (reference sequence). The CDR3 totals 12 residues. Here the CDR3 DNA reads TGTGCCAGCAGCCAAGATGAGGAAAAACTGTTTTTT. Its translation is CASSQDEEKLFF.

The chain has TRBV27 and TRBJ2-2, with D uncertain. V lost 7 bases, J lost 3 bases, and 18 bases lay in between. This CDR3 has 16 amino acids. Germline loops: CDR1 MNHEY, CDR2 SMNVEV (reference sequence). The DNA of the CDR3 is TGTGCCAGCACCCCTTCGGTGGGCCAGTACACCGGGGAGCTGTTTTTT. Its translation: CASTPSVGQYTGELFF.

This sequence joins TRBV5-1 and TRBJ2-7, with D perhaps TRBD2 (6 bases). V lost 4 bases, J lost 5 bases, and 22 bases lay in between. The CDR3 has 16 amino acids. Germline CDR1 SGHRS, CDR2 YFSETQ. Here the CDR3 DNA reads TGCGCCAGCAGCCGTTCGCCGGGACTCTCGGCGGACGAGCAGTACTTC. Translating it yields CASSRSPGLSADEQYF.

This chain joins TRBV11-1 and TRBJ2-1, with D tentatively TRBD2 (6 bases). From germline, CDR1 is SGHAT and CDR2 FQDESV (reference sequence). V was trimmed by 3 bases and J by 9 bases, leaving 21 bases between them. The CDR3 is 16 residues long. The CDR3 sequence is CASSLAPGDLQGEQFF. In nucleotides, the CDR3 is TGTGCCAGCAGCTTGGCCCCGGGGGACCTCCAGGGTGAGCAGTTCTTC.

The chain links TRBV28 to TRBJ2-7, with TRBD2 identical over 7 bases. J gave up 3 bases and V 5 bases, and 10 bases lay outside the gene matches. Germline CDR1 MDHEN, CDR2 SYDVKM. The CDR3 sequence is 15 residues long. This chain's CDR3 is CASSPGGGSGYEQYF. In DNA form, the CDR3 reads TGTGCCAGCAGTCCCGGCGGGGGATCAGGCTACGAGCAGTACTTC.